The 11 T cell receptor beta chains below were found in one sample sequenced in a study of T-cell reconstitution after alpha-beta-depleted transplantation in children. Researchers prepared the TCRbeta library using unique molecular identifiers, the study reports. TCRdb recomputed calls from the PCR reads with MiXCR, one row per CDR3 protein. The sample has roughly 670,000 distinct CDR3 sequences; around 13% are singletons. Sequenced material: PBMCs, taken before TCRalphabeta/CD19-depleted stem cell transplant. The receptors were gathered from a girl aged 2 to 9 with congenital amegakaryocytic thrombocytopenia, due to receive a stem cell transplant.

There are many counts of this clonotype. The chain employs TRBV20-1 and TRBJ2-7; TRBD2 matches at 9 bases. Germline V gene data show CDR1 as DFQATT and CDR2 as SNEGSKA (reference sequence). V shed 8 bases and J 3 bases; nucleotides not matched to a gene: 5. The CDR3 sequence is 12 residues long. CDR3 in DNA: TGCAGTTTGACTAGCGGAAGCTACGAGCAGTACTTC. This gives the protein CSLTSGSYEQYF.

A note on this clonotype: Since a much larger clone is just one base distant, this may be a read error. V gene TRBV20-1 combines with J gene TRBJ1-1; possible D gene TRBD1, 5 bases. The germline V gene encodes CDR1 DFQATT and CDR2 SNEGSKA (reference sequence). This CDR3 has 13 amino acids. CDR3 sequence (DNA): TGCGGTGCTAGTCAGGGATCAAACACTGAAGCTTTCTTT. This sequence encodes CGASQGSNTEAFF.

Regarding this clonotype: It is likely a read error, because the conserved phenylalanine at the end of the CDR3 is missing. The rearrangement uses TRBV12-3 or TRBV12-4 and TRBJ2-7; 9 bases line up with TRBD1. The trim removed 3 bases at V and 1 base at J, leaving 1 base unmatched. This CDR3 comprises 14 residues. CDR3 sequence (DNA): TGTGCCAGCAGTTTGGGACAGGGTTCCTACGAGCAGTACTCC. Its protein is CASSLGQGSYEQYS.

The table lists this clonotype with many counts. The gene calls are TRBV9 and TRBJ2-7, with D perhaps matching TRBD1 (5 bases). Trimming removed 2 bases at V and 4 bases at J, with 10 bases between. The CDR3 is 13 amino acids. The germline V gene has CDR1 SGDLS and CDR2 YYNGEE. The CDR3 here is CASSVVAGYEQYF. The DNA for the CDR3 is TGTGCCAGCAGCGTGGTCGCAGGGTACGAGCAGTACTTC.

This sequence joins TRBV20-1 and TRBJ2-1, with 14 bases fitting TRBD2. V shed 0 bases and J 8 bases; nucleotides not matched to a gene: 9. CDR1 and CDR2 from the germline V gene are DFQATT and SNEGSKA (reference sequence). There are 17 residues in the CDR3. The CDR3 loop is CSARDAFGTSGSHEQFF. In DNA form, the CDR3 reads TGCAGTGCTAGAGATGCGTTCGGGACTAGCGGGAGTCATGAGCAGTTCTTC.

This clonotype was observed many times. This chain links TRBV18 with TRBJ2-7; D unresolved. Trimming removed 5 bases from V and 1 base from J, with 12 bases in between. This CDR3 has 14 residues. Per germline, CDR1 KGHSH and CDR2 LQKENI. CDR3 sequence: CASSALKESYEQYF. The CDR3 region has the DNA TGTGCCAGCTCAGCCTTAAAGGAGTCCTACGAGCAGTACTTC.

There are many counts of this clonotype. The CDR3 region is CSARGFFRVPLYGYTF. As DNA, the CDR3 is TGCAGTGCGAGGGGGTTTTTTCGGGTGCCCCTCTATGGCTACACCTTC. The rearrangement links TRBV20-1 to TRBJ1-2; D is possibly TRBD1 (6 bases). V lost 6 bases to trimming and J lost 4 bases, with 24 bases between them. The CDR3 is 16 amino acids. Germline V gene data show CDR1 as DFQATT and CDR2 as SNEGSKA (reference sequence).

This clonotype has more than one count but fewer than ten. This sequence joins TRBV28 and TRBJ2-6; D remains ambiguous. The CDR3 covers 13 residues. V dropped 7 bases and J dropped 5 bases, with 9 bases sitting between them. The germline gives CDR1 MDHEN, CDR2 SYDVKM. DNA for the CDR3: TGTGCCAGCAAGGTCCACAGGGCCAACGTCCTGACTTTC. Translation: CASKVHRANVLTF. The full variable domain, with the rest looked up from reference TRBV28 and TRBJ2-6, is DVKVTQSSRYLVKRTGEKVFLECVQDMDHENMFWYRQDPGLGLRLIYFSYDVKMKEKGDIPEGYSVSREKKERFSLILESASTNQTSMYLCASKVHRANVLTFGAGSRLTVL.

This clonotype was counted a single time. V gene TRBV5-1 combines with J gene TRBJ1-1; D remains ambiguous. The germline gives CDR1 SGHRS, CDR2 YFSETQ. V lost 2 bases and J 0 bases, leaving 20 bases between the germline ends. CDR3 length equals 18 residues. This CDR3 is CASSLRWLGRTMNTEAFF. The DNA for the CDR3 is TGCGCCAGCAGCTTAAGGTGGTTAGGACGGACCATGAACACTGAAGCTTTCTTT. The variable domain in full, completed from reference TRBV5-1 and TRBJ1-1, reads KAGVTQTPRYLIKTRGQQVTLSCSPISGHRSVSWYQQTPGQGLQFLFEYFSETQRNKGNFPGRFSGRQFSNSRSEMNVSTLELGDSALYLCASSLRWLGRTMNTEAFFGQGTRLTVV.

In its sample, this clonotype was seen many times. The chain joins TRBV9 to TRBJ2-1, with 7 bases fitting TRBD2. This CDR3 is built from 16 residues. Germline-derived CDR1 and CDR2 are SGDLS and YYNGEE. The ends lost 1 base at V and 0 bases at J; junction bases unmatched: 4. The DNA for the CDR3 is TGTGCCAGCAGCGTATTTGGCGGGAGCTCCTACAATGAGCAGTTCTTC. This sequence encodes CASSVFGGSSYNEQFF. The full variable domain, completed using reference TRBV9 and TRBJ2-1, is DSGVTQTPKHLITATGQRVTLRCSPRSGDLSVYWYQQSLDQGLQFLIQYYNGEERAKGNILERFSAQQFPDLHSELNLSSLELGDSALYFCASSVFGGSSYNEQFFGPGTRLTVL.

The rearrangement joins TRBV7-8 to TRBJ2-1; D remains ambiguous. CDR3 length: 14 residues. V was shortened by 0 bases and J by 9 bases, with 12 bases between the two germline ends. Germline V gene data show CDR1 as SGHVS and CDR2 as FQNEAQ. For the CDR3, the DNA is TGTGCCAGCAGCTTAGCCCGAGCTAGTGGTGAGCAGTTCTTC. Its protein is CASSLARASGEQFF.